Listed here is a single T cell receptor (beta chain). V lost 7 bases to trimming and J lost 5 bases; unmatched junction nucleotides: 13. Germline loops: CDR1 LNHDA, CDR2 SQIVND (reference sequence). This CDR3 is built from 16 residues. Authors' data handling: From reference gene primer amplification, estimates of nucleated cell counts were derived. Assay used: immunoSEQ multiplex PCR; TCRdb lists only in-frame clones, some missing. The V and J calls and clone size are taken from that table; D and trimming were inferred from the DNA. The sample includes roughly 200,000 clones, less than 85% of them seen just once. This sample was taken from a study of blood T cell repertoires in COVID-19. Whole-study context: COVID-19 samples, acute and convalescent, were from the United States, Italy and Spain. From T cells, B-cell-depleted T cells, or PBMCs came the material, which was cDNA or gDNA.

V usage is TRBV19 and J usage is TRBJ1-4; 7 nucleotides line up with TRBD1. Sequencing was done on a sample of peripheral blood. This receptor was taken from a woman aged 65 to 85 with acute or convalescent COVID-19. The CDR3 DNA is TGTGCCAGTACCCCCACGAGACAGGGCTTCAATGAAAAACTGTTTTTT. Translation gives CASTPTRQGFNEKLFF.